This TCR beta chain was sequenced for a study of Ad26.COV2.S vaccination and SARS-CoV-2 variants. On the study more broadly: A participant enrolled in the COV1001 Ad26.COV2.S trial arm provided the sample. By the intramuscular route, Ad26.COV2.S was given once, or twice 56 days apart.

As to this clone: Its antigen is unknown.

Treatment specified: approximately 18 received Ad26.COV2.S at low or high dose, single or two shots; several received placebo; per-sample allocation not given. Day 63 after the first injection of vaccine or placebo was the sampling time. An Ad26 vector was used to express Wuhan-strain SARS-CoV-2 spike as the vaccine. General observations from the study: Similar non-spike TCR breadth was seen in vaccine and placebo recipients.

Assay: immunoSEQ multiplex PCR; the TCRdb copy retains only in-frame clones and omits some. The sample lists about 480,000 clones; about 83% were seen once. Germline V CDR1 and CDR2: MNHEY, SMNVEV (reference sequence). The CDR3 has 15 residues. Deletions cut 0 bases from V and 6 bases from J, with 12 bases between. This chain uses TRBV27 with TRBJ1-5; the D gene is possibly TRBD1 (6 bases). This TCR was recovered from a person aged 18-65 years who received the Ad26.COV2.S COVID-19 vaccine or a placebo. The sequenced sample was peripheral blood, obtained in a trial of Ad26.COV2.S vaccine versus placebo. CDR3 amino acids: CASSLSSGGRQPQHF. CDR3 sequence (DNA): TGTGCCAGCAGTTTATCATCCGGGGGGCGTCAGCCCCAGCATTTT.